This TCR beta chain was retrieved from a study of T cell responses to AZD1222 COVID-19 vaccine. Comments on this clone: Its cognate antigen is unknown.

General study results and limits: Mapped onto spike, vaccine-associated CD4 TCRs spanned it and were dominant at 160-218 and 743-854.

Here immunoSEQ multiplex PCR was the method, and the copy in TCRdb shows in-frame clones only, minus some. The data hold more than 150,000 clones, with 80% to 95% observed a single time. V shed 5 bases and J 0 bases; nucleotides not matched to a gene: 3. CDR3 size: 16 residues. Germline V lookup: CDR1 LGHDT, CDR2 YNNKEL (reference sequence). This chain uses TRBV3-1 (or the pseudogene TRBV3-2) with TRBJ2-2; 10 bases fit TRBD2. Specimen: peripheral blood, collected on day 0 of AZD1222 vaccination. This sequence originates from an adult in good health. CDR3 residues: CASSSAGGTNTGELFF. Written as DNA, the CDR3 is TGTGCCAGCAGCTCAGCGGGAGGGACGAACACCGGGGAGCTGTTTTTT.